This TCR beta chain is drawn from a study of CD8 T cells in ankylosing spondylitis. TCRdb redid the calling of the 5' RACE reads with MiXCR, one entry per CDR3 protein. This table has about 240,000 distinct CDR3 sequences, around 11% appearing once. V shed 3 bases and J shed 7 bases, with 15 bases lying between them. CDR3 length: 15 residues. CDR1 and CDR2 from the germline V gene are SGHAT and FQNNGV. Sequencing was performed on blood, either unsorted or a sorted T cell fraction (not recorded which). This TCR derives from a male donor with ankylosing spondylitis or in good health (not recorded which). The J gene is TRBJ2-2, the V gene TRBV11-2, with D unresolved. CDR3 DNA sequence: TGTGCCAGCAGCTTCCCACTCCCTGGCAACGGGGAGCTGTTTTTT. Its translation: CASSFPLPGNGELFF.